Listed here are 27 T cell receptor beta chains from one sample, sequenced in a study of cytomegalovirus exposure and HLA in healthy donors. Generated by immunoSEQ multiplex PCR, the TCRdb table keeps only in-frame clones and is missing some. The sample lists just under 75,000 clones; 94% were seen once. The sample taken for sequencing was PBMCs. The origin of the receptors is a young woman in good health and CMV-seropositive.

The rearrangement uses TRBV7-9 and TRBJ2-1, with 9 bases aligning to TRBD2. J lost 7 bases, V lost 2 bases, and 15 bases had no gene match. Germline assignment: CDR1 SEHNR and CDR2 FQNEAQ (reference sequence). The CDR3 covers 18 residues. The CDR3 loop is CASSLSASREGPGNEQFF. The CDR3 coding sequence is TGTGCCAGCAGCTTATCGGCCTCGCGGGAGGGCCCGGGAAATGAGCAGTTCTTC.

The CDR3 sequence: CSVGSTANYGYTF. CDR3 in DNA: TGCAGCGTTGGTTCCACAGCTAACTATGGCTACACCTTC. The chain links TRBV29-1 to TRBJ1-2; no firm D call. V dropped 4 bases and J dropped 0 bases, with 9 bases sitting between them. The CDR3 consists of 13 residues. CDR1 is SQVTM and CDR2 is ANQGSEA in the germline V gene.

The CDR3 region is CASSSTGANYGYTF. For the CDR3, the DNA is TGCGCCAGCAGCTCCACAGGGGCTAACTATGGCTACACCTTC. V is TRBV5-1 and J is TRBJ1-2; 7 positions match TRBD1. Losses at the gene ends were 3 bases for V and 0 bases for J; bases not matched to a gene: 2. Germline V gene data show CDR1 as SGHRS and CDR2 as YFSETQ. The CDR3 sequence is 14 residues long.

J is TRBJ2-1 and V is TRBV5-1; maybe TRBD2 (5 bases). Looked up from germline, CDR1 is SGHRS and CDR2 is YFSETQ. The V and J ends lost 6 bases and 8 bases respectively, with 15 bases between them. The CDR3 length is 13 residues. The CDR3 DNA sequence: TGCGCCAGCACGAGGGTTAATGGCGATGAGCAGTTCTTC. This codes for CASTRVNGDEQFF. The variable domain in full, with the rest retrieved from reference TRBV5-1 and TRBJ2-1, is KAGVTQTPRYLIKTRGQQVTLSCSPISGHRSVSWYQQTPGQGLQFLFEYFSETQRNKGNFPGRFSGRQFSNSRSEMNVSTLELGDSALYLCASTRVNGDEQFFGPGTRLTVL.

The genes are TRBV2 and TRBJ2-5, with 9 positions matching TRBD2. J lost 4 bases, V lost 5 bases, and 14 bases had no gene match. The CDR3 contains 17 residues. Germline CDR1 is SNHLY and CDR2 is FYNNEI. Here the CDR3 DNA reads TGTGCCAGCAGTACCACTATGACTAGCGGTGGGGTAGAGACCCAGTACTTC. Protein sequence: CASSTTMTSGGVETQYF.

The rearrangement joins TRBV10-2 to TRBJ2-3; 11 nucleotides match TRBD2. This CDR3 comprises 14 residues. Losses at the gene ends were 4 bases for V and 3 bases for J; bases not matched to a gene: 0. Germline V gene data show CDR1 as WSHSY and CDR2 as SAAADI. The CDR3 nucleotides are TGCGCCAGCAGTGGACTAGCGGGGACAGATACGCAGTATTTT. It translates to CASSGLAGTDTQYF.

This CDR3 is CASSESGLAGATDTQYF. In DNA, the CDR3 is TGCGCCAGCAGTGAGTCGGGTCTAGCGGGAGCCACAGATACGCAGTATTTT. The chain recombines TRBV10-1 with TRBJ2-3; 10 nucleotides agree with TRBD2. The CDR3 runs to 17 residues. Unmatched junction bases numbered 5, after V lost 0 bases and J lost 2 bases. CDR1 is WNHNN, CDR2 SYGVQD, per germline (reference sequence).

The chain uses TRBV6-5 and TRBJ2-3; the D gene is possibly TRBD2 (6 bases). Germline CDR1 and CDR2: MNHEY and SVGAGI. The germline V and J ends were trimmed by 2 bases and 7 bases, with 16 bases remaining between them. There are 15 residues in the CDR3. The CDR3 DNA reads TGTGCCAGCAGTTACGGCCGGGAGCCAGGGAATACGCAGTATTTT. Protein product: CASSYGREPGNTQYF.

The chain employs TRBV4-3 and TRBJ2-5; tentative D call: TRBD2 (6 bases). Trimming stripped 0 bases from V and 5 bases from J, with 13 bases between. Germline CDR1 reads LGHNA; CDR2 reads YSLEER. The CDR3 sequence is 15 residues long. CDR3 sequence (DNA): TGCGCCAGCAGCCAAGATTTCGGGAGTTCGGAGACCCAGTACTTC. Translated: CASSQDFGSSETQYF.

The chain couples TRBV28 to TRBJ2-2; tentatively, D is TRBD1 (6 bases). Germline V CDR1 and CDR2: MDHEN, SYDVKM. The CDR3 extends over 17 amino acids. V was cut by 3 bases and J by 2 bases, with 16 bases left in between. CDR3 nucleotides: TGTGCCAGCAGTTTCCCTACCCAGGGGTCTAACACCGGGGAGCTGTTTTTT. Protein sequence: CASSFPTQGSNTGELFF.

This clone was counted a few times. The rearrangement links TRBV18 to TRBJ1-1; D is unresolved. The CDR3 covers 14 residues. Trimming cost V 0 bases and J 7 bases, with 12 bases left between them. Germline V gene sequence: CDR1 KGHSH, CDR2 LQKENI. The CDR3 DNA is TGTGCCAGCTCACCACCGGGCAGCATAAATGAAGCTTTCTTT. Translating gives CASSPPGSINEAFF.

V and J are TRBV5-1 and TRBJ2-7; TRBD1 matches 8 bases. The CDR3 is made up of 16 amino acids. Germline CDR1 reads SGHRS; CDR2 reads YFSETQ. V was clipped by 5 bases and J by 5 bases; unmatched bases: 15. In DNA form, the CDR3 reads TGCGCCAGCAGGCAGGGCTCGCTGGCAGGGGGCAACGAGCAGTACTTC. The encoded protein is CASRQGSLAGGNEQYF.

The V and J genes are TRBV5-4 and TRBJ1-6, with a possible D match to TRBD1 (6 bases). Trimming took 0 bases from V and 4 from J, leaving 8 bases between them. The CDR3 length is 15 residues. Germline assignment: CDR1 SGHNT and CDR2 YYREEE (reference sequence). CDR3 nucleotide sequence: TGTGCCAGCAGCTTGGACAGGGATTATAATTCACCCCTCCACTTT. It codes for CASSLDRDYNSPLHF.

This clone was observed once. The rearrangement uses TRBV2 and TRBJ2-7; D is possibly TRBD1 (5 bases). The CDR3 spans 14 residues. Germline V lookup: CDR1 SNHLY, CDR2 FYNNEI. Trimming stripped 2 bases from V and 0 bases from J, with 8 bases between. The DNA of the CDR3 is TGTGCCAGCAGTGAATACAGGTACTCCTACGAGCAGTACTTC. Amino acid sequence: CASSEYRYSYEQYF. Drawing the rest from reference TRBV2 and TRBJ2-7, the complete variable domain is EPEVTQTPSHQVTQMGQEVILRCVPISNHLYFYWYRQILGQKVEFLVSFYNNEISEKSEIFDDQFSVERPDGSNFTLKIRSTKLEDSAMYFCASSEYRYSYEQYFGPGTRLTVT.

This chain connects TRBV11-2 to TRBJ2-5; 8 positions match TRBD1. J gave up 0 bases and V 3 bases, and 9 bases lay outside the gene matches. CDR3 length equals 17 residues. Germline-derived CDR1 and CDR2 are SGHAT and FQNNGV. CDR3 residues: CASSFPQGGPYQETQYF. DNA of the CDR3: TGTGCCAGCAGCTTTCCACAGGGGGGACCCTACCAAGAGACCCAGTACTTC.

The chain combines TRBV9 with TRBJ1-1; 7 bases are a match to TRBD1. V shed 0 bases and J 3 bases; nucleotides not matched to a gene: 14. The CDR3 has 18 residues. Looked up from germline, CDR1 is SGDLS and CDR2 is YYNGEE. The CDR3 region has the DNA TGTGCCAGCAGCGTAGCTACGACAGGGTTTCTTCCGGACACTGAAGCTTTCTTT. Its protein is CASSVATTGFLPDTEAFF. The entire variable domain, with the rest obtained from reference TRBV9 and TRBJ1-1, is as follows: DSGVTQTPKHLITATGQRVTLRCSPRSGDLSVYWYQQSLDQGLQFLIQYYNGEERAKGNILERFSAQQFPDLHSELNLSSLELGDSALYFCASSVATTGFLPDTEAFFGQGTRLTVV.

This CDR3 is CASSLAGHTDTQYF. The CDR3 DNA reads TGTGCCAGCAGCTTAGCGGGCCACACAGATACGCAGTATTTT. The chain has TRBV7-6 and TRBJ2-3; D gene ambiguous. V was trimmed by 0 bases and J by 2 bases, leaving 6 bases between them. CDR3 size: 14 residues. Germline V gene data show CDR1 as SGHVS and CDR2 as FNYEAQ.

This clone was counted a single time. The V call is TRBV19, the J call TRBJ2-5; 10 positions agree with TRBD2. The germline CDR1 and CDR2 sequences are LNHDA and SQIVND (reference sequence). J was trimmed by 1 base and V by 6 bases; bases with no gene match: 8. The CDR3 extends over 16 amino acids. The chain's CDR3 is CASRDLAGESQETQYF. The CDR3 DNA sequence: TGTGCCAGTAGAGACCTAGCGGGGGAGTCCCAAGAGACCCAGTACTTC.

The gene calls are TRBV2 and TRBJ1-5, with a possible D match to TRBD1 (6 bases). There are 15 residues in the CDR3. Per germline, CDR1 SNHLY and CDR2 FYNNEI. V lost 6 bases and J lost 0, with 12 bases in between. The CDR3 sequence: CASRSGTTSNQPQHF. The CDR3 region has the DNA TGTGCCAGCAGATCCGGGACAACTAGCAATCAGCCCCAGCATTTT.

The chain combines TRBV10-3 with TRBJ2-3, with TRBD2 matching over 13 bases. Per the germline V gene, CDR1 is ENHRY and CDR2 is SYGVKD. V lost 8 bases, J lost 3 bases, and 5 bases stayed unmatched. This CDR3 has 15 residues. The CDR3 nucleotides are TGTGCCATCCTCCTGACTAGCGGGAGGACAGATACGCAGTATTTT. This translates into CAILLTSGRTDTQYF.

The V and J genes are TRBV5-1 and TRBJ1-1; 10 bases line up with TRBD1. The CDR3 loop spans 15 amino acids. Germline V CDR1 and CDR2: SGHRS, YFSETQ. Unmatched junction bases numbered 5, after V lost 0 bases and J lost 6 bases. CDR3 DNA: TGCGCCAGCAGCTTGGAAGTGACAGGGGGCTCTGAAGCTTTCTTT. Translating gives CASSLEVTGGSEAFF.

The chain links TRBV5-4 to TRBJ2-7, with 8 nucleotides matching TRBD1. This CDR3 is built from 14 residues. Per germline, CDR1 SGHNT and CDR2 YYREEE (reference sequence). J lost 6 bases, V lost 4 bases, and 9 bases had no gene match. CDR3 amino acids: CASSTERGQVEQYF. CDR3 DNA sequence: TGTGCCAGCAGCACCGAAAGGGGACAGGTCGAGCAGTACTTC.

V usage is TRBV15 and J usage is TRBJ2-5; possible D gene TRBD1, 5 bases. V lost 3 bases to trimming and J lost 4 bases, with 18 bases between them. Germline CDR1 LNHNV, CDR2 YYDKDF (reference sequence). This CDR3 comprises 16 residues. CDR3 sequence (DNA): TGTGCCACCAGCAGGGGGCAAGTGAGGATTGGAGAGACCCAGTACTTC. Translating gives CATSRGQVRIGETQYF.

In its sample, this clone was seen once. The rearrangement joins TRBV5-5 to TRBJ1-2, with D possibly being TRBD1 (6 bases). This CDR3 has 13 residues. Looked up from germline, CDR1 is SGHKS and CDR2 is YYEKEE (reference sequence). V was trimmed by 7 bases and J by 2 bases, leaving 12 bases between them. CDR3 DNA: TGTGCCAGCCACCGGGACACCAACTATGGCTACACCTTC. Translated: CASHRDTNYGYTF. Full variable domain (remainder filled in from reference TRBV5-5 and TRBJ1-2): DAGVTQSPTHLIKTRGQQVTLRCSPISGHKSVSWYQQVLGQGPQFIFQYYEKEERGRGNFPDRFSARQFPNYSSELNVNALLLGDSALYLCASHRDTNYGYTFGSGTRLTVV.

The genes are TRBV5-6 and TRBJ1-4; 7 nucleotides line up with TRBD1. CDR3 length: 14 residues. The V and J ends lost 2 bases and 8 bases, in that order; junction bases with no gene match: 6. CDR1 and CDR2 from the germline V gene are SGHDT and YYEEEE. The chain's CDR3 is CASSLGTAGEKLFF. As DNA, the CDR3 is TGTGCCAGCAGCTTAGGGACAGCCGGGGAAAAACTGTTTTTT.

This CDR3 reads CACGRAGGRGSTDTQYF. The CDR3 region has the DNA TGTGCCTGTGGTCGAGCGGGAGGCCGAGGTAGCACAGATACGCAGTATTTT. The chain combines TRBV30 with TRBJ2-3; TRBD2 matches at 9 bases. Trimming took 6 bases from V and 0 from J; bases not matched to a gene: 13. Germline lookup yields CDR1 GTSNPN and CDR2 SVGIG (reference sequence). This CDR3 is 17 amino acids long.

This chain joins TRBV18 and TRBJ2-1, with TRBD1 as a possible D gene (6 bases). This CDR3 has 15 residues. V was pared by 0 bases and J by 2 bases, with 8 bases between. Germline CDR1 is KGHSH and CDR2 is LQKENI. The CDR3 here is CASSPPRTAYNEQFF. DNA for the CDR3: TGTGCCAGCTCACCACCACGGACAGCCTACAATGAGCAGTTCTTC.